The sequence of this TCR beta chain was determined in a study of blood T cell repertoires in COVID-19. About the research overall: Samples of COVID-19 (acute and convalescent) were obtained from the United States, Italy and Spain. The cDNA or gDNA used as material had been derived from T cells, B-cell-depleted T cells, or PBMCs.

Trimming took off 7 bases at V and 1 base at J, with 11 bases between the two ends. The CDR3 sequence is 13 residues long. The V gene's germline CDR1 is SGHRS and CDR2 YFSETQ. Per the study methods: Cell counts per sample came from amplifying reference gene primers. Measured with immunoSEQ multiplex PCR; TCRdb has only the in-frame clones, and not every one. V and J calls and clone size are copied from that table; D and trimming were computed from the DNA. The sample has a few hundred thousand clones; nearly 90% are singletons. The sequenced sample was peripheral blood. This sequence was found in a woman in her twenties or thirties with COVID-19, enrolled during active disease. This chain joins TRBV5-1 and TRBJ2-5; D is perhaps TRBD1 (6 bases). This CDR3 reads CASARDTQETQYF. CDR3 nucleotide sequence: TGCGCCAGCGCCCGGGACACCCAAGAGACCCAGTACTTC.